This paragraph covers one T cell receptor beta chain sequence. Its antigen remains unidentified. The data were taken from a study of cytomegalovirus exposure and HLA in healthy donors. The PCR ran on 60 Vbeta and 13 Jbeta primers. Profiled with immunoSEQ multiplex PCR; TCRdb holds only in-frame clones, not every one. The data hold roughly 120,000 clones, with 75% to 85% observed a single time. Study findings and constraints: A later analysis, which compared TCR beta chains of equal frequency, found the HLA-associated ones more clonally expanded.

Trimming took 6 bases from V and 12 from J; bases not matched to a gene: 4. Germline V gene sequence: CDR1 DFQATT, CDR2 SNEGSKA (reference sequence). The CDR3 covers 11 residues. Sequenced: PBMCs. The genes are TRBV20-1 and TRBJ2-1, with TRBD2 matching over 11 bases. This TCR was sampled from a young man in good health and CMV-seronegative. The CDR3 DNA sequence: TGCAGTGCGCAACTAGCGGGAGTGCAGTTCTTC. It yields the protein CSAQLAGVQFF.